This paragraph reports one TCR beta chain. The antigen remains unidentified. These data belong to a study of T cells in localized non-small cell lung cancer. Study-wide results and limits: Adjacent lung had a median approximately 50 of the 100 largest tumor clones.

The ends lost 1 base at V and 5 bases at J; junction bases unmatched: 4. The CDR3 extends over 14 amino acids. Germline lookup yields CDR1 SNHLY and CDR2 FYNNEI. This table comes from immunoSEQ multiplex PCR, and its TCRdb copy is limited to in-frame clones, with some not included. The top ten clones hold less than 5% of a sample with some 19,000 clones, around nine tenths of them seen once. The V call is TRBV2, the J call TRBJ2-7, with 8 bases that match TRBD2. The material was peripheral blood, obtained before any cancer treatment. This TCR derives from a male donor aged 60 or over with stage I squamous cell lung carcinoma. In nucleotides, the CDR3 is TGTGCCAGCAGTGAAGGGCTAGCGGGCGACGAGCAGTACTTC. Its protein product is CASSEGLAGDEQYF.